This T cell receptor beta chain derives from a study of cytomegalovirus exposure and HLA in healthy donors. Across the study: Counted in an early data release were approximately 85 million unique TCRs from HLA-typed donors.

13 Jbeta primers and 60 Vbeta primers were used for the PCR. Libraries were prepared by immunoSEQ multiplex PCR; TCRdb keeps only in-frame clonotypes and omits some of them. The repertoire holds approximately 120,000 clones, with roughly 71% as singletons. Turning to this clone: Its antigen is still unknown.

The CDR3 contains 18 residues. The J segment lost 3 bases and the V segment lost 5 bases, leaving 16 bases of the junction unmatched. Germline-derived CDR1 and CDR2 are SEHNR and FQNEAQ (reference sequence). General study findings and limits: There were reportedly fewer N-insertions in an Asian-associated ancestry cluster than the approximately 640-donor mean, in a later analysis.

The clonotype comes from a woman aged 45-65 years in good health and CMV-seropositive. The rearrangement joins TRBV7-9 to TRBJ2-7, with 10 positions matching TRBD1. Sequenced: PBMCs. The CDR3 DNA reads TGTGCCAGCAGCCGATATGACCGGGACAGGGGTCGTTTCTACGAGCAGTACTTC. Protein: CASSRYDRDRGRFYEQYF.